This TCR beta chain derives from a study of OX40 agonist ivuxolimab in advanced cancers. On the study more broadly: Participants averaged about 66 years of age (range 23 to 79) and were around 85% male. Antecedent anti-PD-1, anti-PD-L1 or anti-CTLA-4 therapy was permissible, with about 39% having received some. Study-level findings and limits: The average count of expanded clones was higher among CD8+ T cells than among CD4+.

V shed 0 bases and J shed 4 bases, with 2 bases lying between them. The germline gives CDR1 PRHDT, CDR2 FYEKMQ (reference sequence). The CDR3 covers 12 residues. Method: immunoSEQ multiplex PCR; TCRdb's copy keeps in-frame clones and lacks some. The sample has about 26,000 clones; approximately 86% are singletons. Worth noting for this clone: Antigen specificity is unknown.

The investigators sampled blood at baseline, at cycle 4 day 1, and at cycle 7 day 1. The sample here was CD4+ or CD8+ T cells sorted from blood, taken in a trial of the OX40 agonist ivuxolimab. This TCR was recovered from an adult with an advanced solid tumor such as melanoma, head and neck, liver or kidney cancer. V is TRBV13 and J is TRBJ2-3; no clear D gene. The CDR3 loop reads CASSLGSDTQYF. The CDR3, as DNA: TGTGCCAGCAGCTTAGGATCAGATACGCAGTATTTT. Using reference TRBV13 and TRBJ2-3 for the parts outside the CDR3, the full variable domain is AAGVIQSPRHLIKEKRETATLKCYPIPRHDTVYWYQQGPGQDPQFLISFYEKMQSDKGSIPDRFSAQQFSDYHSELNMSSLELGDSALYFCASSLGSDTQYFGPGTRLTVL.